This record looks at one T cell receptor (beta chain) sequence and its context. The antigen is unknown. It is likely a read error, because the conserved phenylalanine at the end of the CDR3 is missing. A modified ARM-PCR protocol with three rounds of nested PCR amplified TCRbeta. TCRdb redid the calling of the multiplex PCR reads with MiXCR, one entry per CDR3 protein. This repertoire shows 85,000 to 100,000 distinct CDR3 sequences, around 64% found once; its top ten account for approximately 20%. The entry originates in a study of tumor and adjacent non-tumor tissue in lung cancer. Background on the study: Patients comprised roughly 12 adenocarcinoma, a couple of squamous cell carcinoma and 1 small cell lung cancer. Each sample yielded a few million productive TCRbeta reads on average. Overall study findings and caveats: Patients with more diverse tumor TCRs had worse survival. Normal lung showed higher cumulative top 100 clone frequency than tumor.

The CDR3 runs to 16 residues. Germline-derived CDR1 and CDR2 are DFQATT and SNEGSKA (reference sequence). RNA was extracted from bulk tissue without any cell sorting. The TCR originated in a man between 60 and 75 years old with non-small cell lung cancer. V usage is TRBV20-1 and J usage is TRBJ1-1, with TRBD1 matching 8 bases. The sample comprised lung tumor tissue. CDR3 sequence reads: CSTRDFTGGSNSEAFS. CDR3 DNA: TGCAGTACTAGAGATTTTACAGGGGGGTCGAACAGCGAAGCTTTCTCT.